This entry lists 30 T cell receptor beta chains sequenced from one sample in a study of blood T cell repertoires in COVID-19 (dated by TCRdb to about 2020). Receptor amplification or capture employed the immunoSEQ multiplex PCR assay. TCRdb holds this immuneACCESS table with in-frame rearrangements only. Some clones are missing; in checked studies, unresolved V genes explain under half, and the rest has no known cause. This sample lists 80,000 to 100,000 clones; 86% were detected once. About a fifth of the sample is in the top ten clones. The sample taken for sequencing was peripheral blood. These receptors were collected from a woman of 80 years or more in a cohort sampled during active or convalescent COVID-19.

The chain combines TRBV19 with TRBJ1-2; D is unclear. The V and J ends lost 3 bases and 6 bases respectively, with 14 bases between them. Germline values: CDR1 LNHDA, CDR2 SQIVND (reference sequence). This CDR3 has 14 residues. CDR3 DNA: TGTGCCAGTAGTATCTCGACCGGGGTAGATGGCTACACCTTC. Amino acids: CASSISTGVDGYTF.

V and J are TRBV2 and TRBJ2-3; a possible D gene is TRBD2 (5 bases). This CDR3 region has 14 residues. Trimming stripped 9 bases from V and 0 bases from J, with 13 bases between. The germline V gene has CDR1 SNHLY and CDR2 FYNNEI. This CDR3 is CASRISESTDTQYF. The CDR3 region has the DNA TGTGCCAGTCGGATTAGCGAGAGCACAGATACGCAGTATTTT.

This clone is a singleton in its sample. The gene calls are TRBV4-1 and TRBJ1-4, with TRBD1 matching over 8 bases. CDR3 size: 15 residues. V lost 5 bases and J lost 15; bases outside the gene matches: 17. Looked up from germline, CDR1 is MGHRA and CDR2 is YSYEKL. DNA for the CDR3: TGCGCCAGCAGCTCCGGACAGGGCCTCCCAATTATATTGTTTTTT. This sequence encodes CASSSGQGLPIILFF.

The chain uses TRBV5-1 and TRBJ2-5; 13 bases agree with TRBD2. Germline V gene data show CDR1 as SGHRS and CDR2 as YFSETQ. This CDR3 spans 15 amino acids. V gave up 4 bases and J gave up 2 bases; unmatched junction bases: 2. CDR3: CASSPGLAGQETQYF. The CDR3 DNA reads TGCGCCAGCAGCCCGGGACTAGCGGGACAAGAGACCCAGTACTTC.

In its sample, this clone was seen many times. This chain connects TRBV11-2 to TRBJ2-3; 9 positions agree with TRBD2. CDR1 and CDR2 from the germline V gene are SGHAT and FQNNGV. Trimming removed 1 base from V and 1 base from J; junction bases left unmatched: 9. The CDR3 spans 18 residues. CDR3 in amino acids: CASSLVGSSGVGTDTQYF. In DNA form, the CDR3 reads TGTGCCAGCAGCTTAGTGGGTTCTAGCGGGGTAGGCACAGATACGCAGTATTTT.

DNA of the CDR3: TGTGCCAGCAGCCAAGATTCGACAGGAAATTCACCCCTCCACTTT. It yields the protein CASSQDSTGNSPLHF. V is TRBV4-2 and J is TRBJ1-6, with TRBD1 as a possible D gene (6 bases). There are 15 residues in the CDR3. Germline CDR1 and CDR2: LGHNA and YNFKEQ. The V gene lost 0 bases and the J gene lost 7 bases, with 10 bases spanning the gap.

The genes are TRBV7-9 and TRBJ2-3; possibly TRBD2 for D (6 bases). The germline CDR1 and CDR2 sequences are SEHNR and FQNEAQ (reference sequence). The germline V and J ends were trimmed by 1 base and 0 bases, with 8 bases remaining between them. The CDR3 spans 15 residues. This CDR3 reads CASSLGGTSTDTQYF. Written as DNA, the CDR3 is TGTGCCAGCAGCTTAGGAGGGACTAGCACAGATACGCAGTATTTT.

The rearrangement joins TRBV5-1 to TRBJ1-4; weak D call: TRBD1 (5 bases). Looked up from germline, CDR1 is SGHRS and CDR2 is YFSETQ. CDR3 length: 15 amino acids. V was pared by 0 bases and J by 5 bases, with 11 bases between. CDR3 protein: CASSLGGSLNEKLFF. DNA for the CDR3: TGCGCCAGCAGCTTGGGGGGCTCTTTGAATGAAAAACTGTTTTTT.

The chain employs TRBV7-8 and TRBJ1-5, with TRBD1 matching 7 bases. Germline V gives CDR1 SGHVS, CDR2 FQNEAQ. The trim removed 3 bases at V and 2 bases at J, leaving 13 bases unmatched. This CDR3 region has 18 residues. The CDR3 DNA reads TGTGCCAGCAGCTTCCCCCCCTGGGACAGAGGTCGCAATCAGCCCCAGCATTTT. Residues: CASSFPPWDRGRNQPQHF. Filled out from reference TRBV7-8 and TRBJ1-5, the complete variable domain reads GAGVSQSPRYKVAKRGQDVALRCDPISGHVSLFWYQQALGQGPEFLTYFQNEAQLDKSGLPSDRFFAERPEGSVSTLKIQRTQQEDSAVYLCASSFPPWDRGRNQPQHFGDGTRLSIL.

The V and J genes are TRBV9 and TRBJ2-1; possible D gene TRBD2, 6 bases. With 3 bases removed from V and 4 bases from J, the gap between germline ends came to 11 bases. The germline CDR1 and CDR2 sequences are SGDLS and YYNGEE. The CDR3 extends over 14 amino acids. The chain's CDR3 is CASSGAGSYNEQFF. CDR3 DNA sequence: TGTGCCAGCAGCGGGGCGGGATCGTACAATGAGCAGTTCTTC.

The J gene is TRBJ1-5, the V gene TRBV2; D ambiguous. Deletions cut 7 bases from V and 3 bases from J, with 10 bases between. This CDR3 comprises 13 residues. The germline CDR1 and CDR2 sequences are SNHLY and FYNNEI. The CDR3 reads CASMVRLNQPQHF. CDR3 coding DNA: TGTGCCAGCATGGTAAGACTCAATCAGCCCCAGCATTTT.

CDR3 in amino acids: CASSESTGQGNEKLFF. The CDR3 DNA reads as TGCGCCAGCAGTGAGTCGACGGGACAGGGGAATGAAAAACTGTTTTTT. The chain employs TRBV10-1 and TRBJ1-4, with 10 positions matching TRBD1. J gave up 5 bases and V 0 bases, and 3 bases lay outside the gene matches. CDR1 and CDR2 from the germline V gene are WNHNN and SYGVQD (reference sequence). This CDR3 is built from 16 residues.

V gene TRBV11-3 combines with J gene TRBJ2-1; D call uncertain. The V end was cut by 0 bases, the J end by 6 bases, with 6 bases between. The germline V gene has CDR1 SGHNT and CDR2 YENEEA. The CDR3 loop spans 13 amino acids. The CDR3 reads CASSLDLSNEQFF. The CDR3 bases are TGTGCCAGCAGCTTAGACCTATCCAATGAGCAGTTCTTC.

The genes are TRBV6-1 and TRBJ2-5; 11 positions agree with TRBD2. The germline CDR1 and CDR2 sequences are MNHNS and SASEGT. V was pared by 1 base and J by 3 bases, with 1 base of the junction left unmatched. This CDR3 has 15 amino acids. The CDR3 protein is CASSEGGLAEETQYF. CDR3 sequence (DNA): TGTGCCAGCAGTGAAGGGGGACTAGCGGAAGAGACCCAGTACTTC.

The chain joins TRBV7-8 to TRBJ2-1, with a possible D match to TRBD2 (5 bases). CDR3 size: 11 residues. V lost 4 bases to trimming and J lost 12 bases, with 10 bases between them. From germline, CDR1 is SGHVS and CDR2 FQNEAQ. The CDR3 loop reads CASSSTSRQFF. CDR3 nucleotides: TGTGCCAGCAGCTCAACTAGTAGGCAGTTCTTC. Filled out from reference TRBV7-8 and TRBJ2-1, the complete variable domain reads GAGVSQSPRYKVAKRGQDVALRCDPISGHVSLFWYQQALGQGPEFLTYFQNEAQLDKSGLPSDRFFAERPEGSVSTLKIQRTQQEDSAVYLCASSSTSRQFFGPGTRLTVL.

V usage is TRBV12-3 or TRBV12-4 and J usage is TRBJ1-6; D not resolved. V dropped 7 bases and J dropped 7 bases, with 8 bases sitting between them. This CDR3 is built from 12 residues. CDR3 amino acids: CASTSRNSPLHF. In nucleotides, the CDR3 is TGTGCCAGCACTTCACGGAATTCACCCCTCCACTTT.

The chain employs TRBV19 and TRBJ1-4; D is undetermined. V was cut by 1 base and J by 3 bases, with 9 bases left in between. The CDR3 length is 15 residues. Germline values: CDR1 LNHDA, CDR2 SQIVND (reference sequence). CDR3 coding DNA: TGTGCCAGTAGTATAGGGTCCCCGGCTAATGAAAAACTGTTTTTT. This translates into CASSIGSPANEKLFF. The full variable domain, its missing parts supplied by reference TRBV19 and TRBJ1-4, is DGGITQSPKYLFRKEGQNVTLSCEQNLNHDAMYWYRQDPGQGLRLIYYSQIVNDFQKGDIAEGYSVSREKKESFPLTVTSAQKNPTAFYLCASSIGSPANEKLFFGSGTQLSVL.

The rearrangement joins TRBV7-6 to TRBJ1-6, with TRBD1 as a possible D gene (6 bases). This CDR3 is 15 amino acids long. Trimming took off 5 bases at V and 2 bases at J, with 10 bases between the two ends. CDR1 and CDR2 (germline): SGHVS, FNYEAQ. Here the CDR3 DNA reads TGTGCCAGCAGCCCAGGGGCCACCTATAATTCACCCCTCCACTTT. Translated: CASSPGATYNSPLHF.

The rearrangement links TRBV6-5 to TRBJ2-1, with D unresolved. The CDR3 totals 13 residues. Germline lookup yields CDR1 MNHEY and CDR2 SVGAGI. V was pared by 7 bases and J by 0 bases, with 7 bases between. The CDR3: CASKESSYNEQFF. For the CDR3, the DNA is TGTGCCAGCAAGGAGAGCTCCTACAATGAGCAGTTCTTC.

CDR3 sequence (DNA): TGTGCCAGCAGCTTAAGGGGACAGAATTCACCCCTCCACTTT. Protein: CASSLRGQNSPLHF. J is TRBJ1-6 and V is TRBV7-3, with TRBD1 matching 7 bases. Germline V gene lookup returns CDR1 SGHTA and CDR2 FQGTGA. CDR3 length equals 14 residues. The trim removed 1 base at V and 7 bases at J, leaving 1 base unmatched.

This clone came up a few times. The genes are TRBV6-6 and TRBJ1-3, with a weak D call TRBD1 (6 bases). CDR1 MNHNY and CDR2 SVGAGI come from the germline V gene (reference sequence). With 7 bases removed from V and 1 base from J, the gap between germline ends came to 14 bases. This CDR3 is built from 15 residues. The CDR3 DNA follows: TGTGCCAGCATACCGGGACATCTTTCTGGAAACACCATATATTTT. It specifies CASIPGHLSGNTIYF.

This clone was seen just once. The sample carries other DNA sequences with the same CDR3. This chain links TRBV2 with TRBJ2-1; 8 bases fit TRBD2. V trimming: 2 bases; J trimming: 0 bases; junction bases outside the gene matches: 3. Germline assignment: CDR1 SNHLY and CDR2 FYNNEI. The CDR3 is 16 amino acids. Here the CDR3 reads CASSETSGSSYNEQFF. CDR3 bases: TGTGCCAGCAGTGAAACGAGCGGGAGCTCCTACAATGAGCAGTTCTTC. Complete variable domain (other parts from reference TRBV2 and TRBJ2-1): EPEVTQTPSHQVTQMGQEVILRCVPISNHLYFYWYRQILGQKVEFLVSFYNNEISEKSEIFDDQFSVERPDGSNFTLKIRSTKLEDSAMYFCASSETSGSSYNEQFFGPGTRLTVL.

The chain links TRBV5-1 to TRBJ2-5; 13 bases align to TRBD2. This CDR3 is built from 20 residues. Germline V CDR1 and CDR2: SGHRS, YFSETQ. With 2 bases clipped from V and 3 bases from J, the junction kept 16 bases outside the gene matches. CDR3 coding DNA: TGCGCCAGCAGCTTTACTGCGACCGGGACTAGCGGGAAGTCAAAAGAGACCCAGTACTTC. Translation gives CASSFTATGTSGKSKETQYF.

V and J are TRBV19 and TRBJ2-3, with TRBD2 identical over 12 bases. CDR3 length equals 17 residues. Germline assignment: CDR1 LNHDA and CDR2 SQIVND (reference sequence). Trimming at V came to 7 bases and at J to 0 bases, leaving 8 bases not matched to a gene. As DNA, the CDR3 is TGTGCCAGTACCCGAGGGGGGACTAGCGGGAGCACAGATACGCAGTATTTT. Protein product: CASTRGGTSGSTDTQYF.

In nucleotides, the CDR3 is TGTGCCACCAGTGACCGCGGGACTAGCGGGCAAAATGAGCAGTTCTTC. This gives the protein CATSDRGTSGQNEQFF. The V gene is TRBV24-1, the J gene TRBJ2-1; TRBD2 agrees at 12 bases. The CDR3 runs 16 residues. The germline V gene encodes CDR1 KGHDR and CDR2 SFDVKD. V shed 4 bases and J 7 bases; nucleotides not matched to a gene: 7.

The V call is TRBV11-2, the J call TRBJ2-7; 7 bases agree with TRBD2. Germline trimming cut 5 bases from V and 3 bases from J; bases unmatched to any gene: 13. The CDR3 contains 16 residues. Looked up from germline, CDR1 is SGHAT and CDR2 is FQNNGV. The CDR3 loop is CASSPPQFAGVYEQYV. The DNA for the CDR3 is TGTGCCAGCAGCCCACCCCAATTCGCGGGAGTCTACGAGCAGTACGTC.

The gene calls are TRBV9 and TRBJ2-1, with a weak D call TRBD2 (6 bases). The CDR3 contains 16 residues. Germline V gene data show CDR1 as SGDLS and CDR2 as YYNGEE. V shed 0 bases and J shed 5 bases, with 15 bases lying between them. The CDR3: CASSVDPGRTNNEQFF. In nucleotides, the CDR3 is TGTGCCAGCAGCGTAGATCCAGGTCGGACTAACAATGAGCAGTTCTTC.

The V and J genes are TRBV9 and TRBJ2-2, with D perhaps TRBD1 (5 bases). CDR3 length: 15 residues. Germline CDR1 SGDLS, CDR2 YYNGEE. V shed 4 bases and J shed 3 bases, with 13 bases lying between them. DNA for the CDR3: TGTGCCAGCAGCTCCCGGCAGGGTGACACCGGGGAGCTGTTTTTT. This gives the protein CASSSRQGDTGELFF.

This rearrangement joins TRBV3-1 (or the pseudogene TRBV3-2) to TRBJ2-6; D is perhaps TRBD2 (5 bases). From germline, CDR1 is LGHDT and CDR2 YNNKEL (reference sequence). The CDR3 has 17 residues. V lost 1 base to trimming and J lost 0 bases, with 10 bases between them. CDR3: CASSQVSGSSGANVLTF. Here the CDR3 DNA reads TGTGCCAGCAGCCAAGTATCGGGGAGCTCTGGGGCCAACGTCCTGACTTTC.

This sequence joins TRBV10-2 and TRBJ1-5; possibly TRBD1 for D (5 bases). The V and J ends lost 2 bases and 2 bases respectively, with 13 bases between them. Germline assignment: CDR1 WSHSY and CDR2 SAAADI. The CDR3 spans 16 residues. The CDR3 DNA sequence: TGCGCCAGCAGTGAGCCGGCGCAGGGCGGCAATCAGCCCCAGCATTTT. It yields the protein CASSEPAQGGNQPQHF.